The entry that follows covers one T cell receptor beta chain sequence. Germline lookup yields CDR1 SGHTA and CDR2 FQGTGA. CDR3 length: 14 residues. The junction had 6 bases not matched to a gene; V was cut back by 1 base and J by 7 bases. Seattle-derived patients entered the study during active infection and were followed longitudinally. The authors' processing: Scientists estimated how many nucleated cells there were by amplifying reference gene primers. The table came from immunoSEQ multiplex PCR; TCRdb's copy has only in-frame clones and leaves some out. The D gene and trimming were derived from the DNA, and the V and J assignments and clone size from that table. The sample holds some 300,000 clones, 90% seen once. The record originates from a study of blood T cell repertoires in COVID-19. Whole-study context: Spain, Italy and the United States supplied samples that represented acute and convalescent COVID-19.

The chain is built from TRBV7-3 and TRBJ2-7; 8 nucleotides agree with TRBD1. Input material: peripheral blood. The clonotype originates from a woman aged 40 to 50 with COVID-19, enrolled during active disease. Here the CDR3 DNA reads TGTGCCAGCAGCTTAAGGCAGGGGGCAAGAGAGCAGTACTTC. It is translated as CASSLRQGAREQYF.